The 13 T cell receptor beta chains given below trace back to one sample, sequenced in a study of T cells in Graves' hyperthyroidism and ophthalmopathy (dated by TCRdb to between 2017 and 2020). The library was generated by multiplex PCR. The instrument was an Illumina HiSeq 2000. Amplification of TCR beta CDR3 regions was carried out from RNA transcripts. The TCR CDR3 was subjected to a first round of RT-PCR using the HTBI primer set and the Qiagen OneStep RT-PCR kit. The public sequencing data were trimmed at Q25 with fastp and processed into clonotypes with MiXCR by TCRdb, which kept only in-frame beta chains. Duplicate CDR3 protein sequences are folded into a single record with the most common DNA and genes. Present in this sample are around 200,000 distinct CDR3 sequences, approximately 17% of which were seen just once. Clones ranked in the top ten supply roughly 30% of the sample. Sequences were obtained from blood. All receptors come from a woman in her forties or fifties with Graves' hyperthyroidism.

This clonotype was recorded many times. This chain connects TRBV18 to TRBJ1-4, with a tentative D call TRBD1 (6 bases). The CDR3 is made up of 15 amino acids. V lost 0 bases, J lost 8 bases, and 13 bases lay in between. CDR1 and CDR2 (germline): KGHSH, LQKENI. CDR3 sequence reads: CASSPPRQDGEKLFF. The CDR3, as DNA: TGTGCCAGCTCACCACCCCGACAGGACGGGGAAAAACTGTTTTTT.

The V and J genes are TRBV5-6 and TRBJ2-2; D is undetermined. Germline CDR1 and CDR2: SGHDT and YYEEEE. Trimming cost V 0 bases and J 3 bases, with 9 bases left between them. The CDR3 contains 15 residues. This CDR3 reads CASSLGGKDTGELFF. The CDR3 DNA reads TGTGCCAGCAGCTTGGGGGGAAAGGACACCGGGGAGCTGTTTTTT.

This clonotype was recorded at least ten times. The J gene is TRBJ1-4, the V gene TRBV12-3 or TRBV12-4; 12 nucleotides align to TRBD1. Unmatched junction bases numbered 8, after V lost 6 bases and J lost 0 bases. CDR3 size: 18 residues. CDR3 DNA sequence: TGTGCCAGCAGGCCGGGACAGGGGGCCACTGCAACTAATGAAAAACTGTTTTTT. Its translation: CASRPGQGATATNEKLFF.

A few counts support this clonotype. The gene calls are TRBV20-1 and TRBJ2-7; D is uncertain. The CDR3 is 13 residues long. Germline V CDR1 and CDR2: DFQATT, SNEGSKA (reference sequence). Trimming pared 1 base from V and 1 base from J, leaving 8 bases between. The CDR3 reads CSARGNISYEQYF. CDR3 coding DNA: TGCAGTGCTAGAGGTAACATTTCCTACGAGCAGTACTTC.

The rearrangement joins TRBV27 to TRBJ1-2; 12 bases match TRBD1. Germline V gives CDR1 MNHEY, CDR2 SMNVEV (reference sequence). The CDR3 runs 15 residues. Trimming removed 2 bases from V and 10 bases from J; junction bases left unmatched: 8. CDR3 loop: CASSLRDRGLWDYTF. CDR3 coding DNA: TGTGCCAGCAGTTTACGGGACAGGGGGCTGTGGGACTACACCTTC.

This rearrangement joins TRBV7-6 to TRBJ1-3; D perhaps matches TRBD1 (6 bases). Between the trimmed V and J ends, which lost 8 bases and 3 bases, there was a span of 17 bases. Germline V CDR1 and CDR2: SGHVS, FNYEAQ. This CDR3 region has 15 residues. This CDR3 is CASGEQGEIGNTIYF. CDR3 DNA: TGTGCCAGCGGGGAACAGGGAGAGATTGGAAACACCATATATTTT.

This clonotype was detected only once. This chain joins TRBV18 and TRBJ1-5; D not resolved. The germline V gene has CDR1 KGHSH and CDR2 LQKENI. The CDR3 is made up of 16 amino acids. V was cut by 6 bases and J by 2 bases, with 17 bases left in between. The chain's CDR3 is CASSLSLGKGNQPQHF. The CDR3 coding sequence is TGTGCCAGCTCTCTTTCGCTGGGAAAGGGCAATCAGCCCCAGCATTTT.

This clonotype was observed a few times. This may be a read error: a much more frequent sequence differs by one nucleotide. V gene TRBV6-1 combines with J gene TRBJ2-5; D is unresolved. Germline values: CDR1 MNHNS, CDR2 SASEGT. The CDR3 has 16 amino acids. The CDR3 region has the DNA TGTGCCAGCAGCGCCATGGCCACGAGAGCCCAAGAGACCCAGCACTTC. Encoded protein: CASSAMATRAQETQHF.

At least ten counts were recorded for this clonotype. This chain connects TRBV7-8 to TRBJ2-3; 7 bases align to TRBD2. Germline CDR1 and CDR2: SGHVS and FQNEAQ. The CDR3 has 18 amino acids. Germline trimming cut 6 bases from V and 5 bases from J; bases unmatched to any gene: 20. CDR3 sequence reads: CASSSTPGTTAREDTQYF. The DNA for the CDR3 is TGTGCCAGCAGTTCGACCCCCGGGACTACCGCCCGGGAAGATACGCAGTATTTT. Looking up the rest from reference TRBV7-8 and TRBJ2-3 gives the full variable domain: GAGVSQSPRYKVAKRGQDVALRCDPISGHVSLFWYQQALGQGPEFLTYFQNEAQLDKSGLPSDRFFAERPEGSVSTLKIQRTQQEDSAVYLCASSSTPGTTAREDTQYFGPGTRLTVL.

This clonotype came up a few times. The chain is built from TRBV13 and TRBJ2-7; 8 nucleotides align to TRBD1. This CDR3 contains 15 residues. Germline V gives CDR1 PRHDT, CDR2 FYEKMQ (reference sequence). The J segment lost 0 bases and the V segment lost 5 bases, leaving 6 bases of the junction unmatched. The CDR3 bases are TGTGCCAGCAGCATCGAGGGGACAGGCTCCTACGAGCAGTACTTC. Translation gives CASSIEGTGSYEQYF.

This chain links TRBV28 with TRBJ1-2; weak D call: TRBD1 (5 bases). V shed 2 bases and J shed 5 bases, with 15 bases lying between them. CDR3 size: 15 residues. Germline CDR1 is MDHEN and CDR2 is SYDVKM. CDR3 loop: CASSLPPGGGYGYTF. CDR3 bases: TGTGCCAGCAGTTTACCCCCGGGGGGAGGATATGGCTACACCTTC.

This clonotype was observed at least ten times. V gene TRBV29-1 combines with J gene TRBJ1-2; the D is unclear. Trimming left V 1 base short and J 7 bases short, with 7 bases between. The V gene's germline CDR1 is SQVTM and CDR2 ANQGSEA. The CDR3 contains 11 residues. CDR3 sequence reads: CSVEGRGGYTF. The DNA for the CDR3 is TGCAGCGTTGAAGGGCGGGGTGGCTACACCTTC.

This clonotype has ten or more counts. V usage is TRBV19 and J usage is TRBJ1-1; 8 positions match TRBD1. Germline CDR1 is LNHDA and CDR2 is SQIVND (reference sequence). Germline trimming cut 5 bases from V and 5 bases from J; bases unmatched to any gene: 7. CDR3 size: 14 residues. The CDR3 is CASSSGQGRTEAFF. The DNA of the CDR3 is TGTGCCAGTAGTTCCGGACAGGGACGGACTGAAGCTTTCTTT.